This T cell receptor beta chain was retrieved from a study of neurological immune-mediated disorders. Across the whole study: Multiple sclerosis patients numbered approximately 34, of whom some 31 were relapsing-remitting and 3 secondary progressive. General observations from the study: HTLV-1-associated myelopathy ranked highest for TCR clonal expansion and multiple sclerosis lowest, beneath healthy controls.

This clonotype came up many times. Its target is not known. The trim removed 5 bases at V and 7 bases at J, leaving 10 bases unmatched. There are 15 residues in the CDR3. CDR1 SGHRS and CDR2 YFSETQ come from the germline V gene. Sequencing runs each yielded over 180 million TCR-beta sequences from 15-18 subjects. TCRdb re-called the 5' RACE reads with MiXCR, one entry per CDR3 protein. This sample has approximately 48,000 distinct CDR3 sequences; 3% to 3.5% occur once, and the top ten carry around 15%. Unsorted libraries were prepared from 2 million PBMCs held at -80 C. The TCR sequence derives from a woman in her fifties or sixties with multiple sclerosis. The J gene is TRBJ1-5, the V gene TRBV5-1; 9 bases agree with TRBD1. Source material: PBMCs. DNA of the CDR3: TGCGCCAGCAGGCTAACAGGGGGCCGGGGGCAGCCCCAGCATTTT. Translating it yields CASRLTGGRGQPQHF.